These 15 T cell receptor beta chains share one sample of origin, sequenced in a study of technical replicates of blood from a few donors. Profiled with immunoSEQ multiplex PCR; TCRdb holds only in-frame clones, not every one. The sample records more than 15,000 clones, over 75% being singletons. Sequences were obtained from PBMCs. These receptor sequences come from a human donor in good health. Some clones in this sample may be carry-over from other donors' samples.

The chain joins TRBV11-2 to TRBJ2-7; 7 positions agree with TRBD1. J gave up 3 bases and V 5 bases, and 10 bases lay outside the gene matches. CDR3 length equals 15 residues. Germline V gene data show CDR1 as SGHAT and CDR2 as FQNNGV. The CDR3 DNA is TGTGCCAGCAGCCCAGGGACAGAGGCAGTCTACGAGCAGTACTTC. Residues: CASSPGTEAVYEQYF.

The chain employs TRBV28 and TRBJ1-1; D is ambiguous. The germline V gene encodes CDR1 MDHEN and CDR2 SYDVKM. V gave up 7 bases and J gave up 3 bases, with 6 bases separating them. The CDR3 is 11 residues long. In DNA, the CDR3 is TGTGCCAGCACACGGGACACTGAAGCTTTCTTT. Protein sequence: CASTRDTEAFF.

The chain recombines TRBV6-1 with TRBJ1-1; 10 bases match TRBD1. The CDR3 consists of 15 residues. With V trimmed by 5 bases and J by 4 bases, 7 bases remained unmatched. Germline V gene lookup returns CDR1 MNHNS and CDR2 SASEGT. CDR3 sequence (DNA): TGTGCCAGCAGTCCCGGGACAGGGGTGGGCACTGAAGCTTTCTTT. Its protein product is CASSPGTGVGTEAFF.

This chain connects TRBV27 to TRBJ2-5; maybe TRBD1 (5 bases). This CDR3 contains 15 residues. Between the trimmed V and J ends, which lost 5 bases and 4 bases, there was a span of 17 bases. Germline CDR1 is MNHEY and CDR2 is SMNVEV (reference sequence). CDR3 nucleotide sequence: TGTGCCAGCAGTCCCCGTGTAGGGGCCGGAGAGACCCAGTACTTC. This gives the protein CASSPRVGAGETQYF.

The J gene is TRBJ2-2, the V gene TRBV18, with no clear D. V was cut by 2 bases and J by 0 bases, with 10 bases left in between. Germline CDR1 KGHSH, CDR2 LQKENI. The CDR3 is 16 amino acids. CDR3 in DNA: TGTGCCAGCTCACCAGTTCCCGCGCCGAACACCGGGGAGCTGTTTTTT. It codes for CASSPVPAPNTGELFF.

This clone showed up just a few times. The chain employs TRBV9 and TRBJ1-2; TRBD1 aligns across 7 bases. The CDR3 spans 15 residues. CDR1 is SGDLS and CDR2 is YYNGEE in the germline V gene. The V segment lost 0 bases and the J segment 0 bases; nucleotides outside the gene matches: 2. The CDR3 reads CASSVGQGANYGYTF. In nucleotides, the CDR3 is TGTGCCAGCAGCGTAGGACAGGGAGCTAACTATGGCTACACCTTC.

This sequence joins TRBV25-1 and TRBJ2-7, with 9 bases lining up with TRBD1. The germline V gene has CDR1 MGHDK and CDR2 SYGVNS. J lost 4 bases, V lost 5 bases, and 3 bases had no gene match. The length of the CDR3 is 13 residues. In nucleotides, the CDR3 is TGTGCCAGCAGTAGAGGACAGGGGTACGAGCAGTACTTC. It yields the protein CASSRGQGYEQYF.

The chain employs TRBV5-6 and TRBJ1-5; the D is unclear. Trimming cost V 4 bases and J 4 bases, with 9 bases left between them. Per germline, CDR1 SGHDT and CDR2 YYEEEE. This CDR3 has 13 amino acids. The CDR3 reads CASSRVGNQPQHF. The DNA of the CDR3 is TGTGCCAGCAGCAGAGTTGGTAATCAGCCCCAGCATTTT.

This clone has just a few counts. The CDR3 DNA sequence: TGTGCCAGCAGTGGACTAGCGGGAGGGCCAGATACGCAGTATTTT. This sequence encodes CASSGLAGGPDTQYF. This chain connects TRBV6-1 to TRBJ2-3; 14 nucleotides match TRBD2. CDR3 length equals 15 residues. Per the germline V gene, CDR1 is MNHNS and CDR2 is SASEGT. Germline trimming cut 4 bases from V and 4 bases from J; bases unmatched to any gene: 1.

The V gene is TRBV15, the J gene TRBJ2-5, with D maybe TRBD1 (6 bases). The CDR3 length is 13 residues. Germline V gene lookup returns CDR1 LNHNV and CDR2 YYDKDF (reference sequence). Trimming removed 3 bases at V and 3 bases at J, with 8 bases between. Here the CDR3 reads CATSRDSKETQYF. The CDR3 coding sequence is TGTGCCACCAGCAGGGACAGTAAAGAGACCCAGTACTTC.

V is TRBV14 and J is TRBJ2-1, with 10 bases matching TRBD2. The junction had 5 bases not matched to a gene; V was cut back by 2 bases and J by 7 bases. The CDR3 runs 15 residues. Germline V lookup: CDR1 SGHDN, CDR2 FVKESK. CDR3 sequence: CASSQTSGKLNEQFF. The CDR3 DNA reads TGTGCCAGCAGCCAAACTAGCGGGAAGTTGAATGAGCAGTTCTTC.

The rearrangement uses TRBV11-3 and TRBJ2-1; 8 bases line up with TRBD2. V dropped 1 base and J dropped 8; count of bases not matched to a gene: 19. There are 19 residues in the CDR3. Germline values: CDR1 SGHNT, CDR2 YENEEA. The CDR3 DNA is TGTGCCAGCAGCTTAGCCCTATATCCGGGGACTAGTAGGAGCGATGAGCAGTTCTTC. This translates into CASSLALYPGTSRSDEQFF.

This clone occurred a few times. The CDR3 loop reads CASKGASGANVLTF. Here the CDR3 DNA reads TGTGCCAGCAAGGGAGCTTCTGGGGCCAACGTCCTGACTTTC. The V gene is TRBV5-4, the J gene TRBJ2-6; D is perhaps TRBD2 (5 bases). This CDR3 is built from 14 residues. V was pared by 6 bases and J by 1 base, with 8 bases between. Germline V CDR1 and CDR2: SGHNT, YYREEE (reference sequence). The whole variable domain, remainder taken from reference TRBV5-4 and TRBJ2-6, is ETGVTQSPTHLIKTRGQQVTLRCSSQSGHNTVSWYQQALGQGPQFIFQYYREEENGRGNFPPRFSGLQFPNYSSELNVNALELDDSALYLCASKGASGANVLTFGAGSRLTVL.

A few counts support this clone. The V call is TRBV25-1, the J call TRBJ1-1; D remains unclear. This CDR3 is built from 12 residues. CDR1 MGHDK and CDR2 SYGVNS come from the germline V gene. Trimming removed 8 bases at V and 5 bases at J, with 12 bases between. CDR3 loop: CASAFSRTEAFF. CDR3 sequence (DNA): TGTGCCAGCGCCTTTTCGAGGACTGAAGCTTTCTTT.

The V gene is TRBV5-6, the J gene TRBJ2-7, with 12 bases that match TRBD2. V was clipped by 0 bases and J by 0 bases; unmatched bases: 7. CDR1 and CDR2 (germline): SGHDT, YYEEEE. The CDR3 sequence is 18 residues long. The CDR3 here is CASSLGLAGAVRSYEQYF. In DNA form, the CDR3 reads TGTGCCAGCAGCTTGGGACTAGCGGGAGCCGTCCGCTCCTACGAGCAGTACTTC.